What follows are 30 T cell receptor beta chains derived from one specimen sequenced in a study of CD8 T cells in Susac syndrome. cDNA came from roughly 0.5 to 1 ug RNA primed by random hexamers. MiXCR, run by TCRdb on the immunoSEQ multiplex PCR reads, gives a single entry per CDR3 protein. This sample has a few hundred thousand distinct CDR3 sequences, with approximately 92% found just once. Input material: CD4+ T cells from PBMCs. These TCRs come from a human donor with multiple sclerosis.

This sequence joins TRBV19 and TRBJ1-1, with a weak D call TRBD1 (5 bases). Deletions cut 5 bases from V and 4 bases from J, with 20 bases between. This CDR3 comprises 16 residues. CDR1 and CDR2 from the germline V gene are LNHDA and SQIVND (reference sequence). The CDR3 coding sequence is TGTGCCAGTAGTTTCTTAACAGGCAGAAGGGGCACTGAAGCTTTCTTT. Its protein is CASSFLTGRRGTEAFF.

The CDR3 DNA reads TGTGCCAGCAGTTTACCTCGGGAAACTGAAGCTTTCTTT. Its translation: CASSLPRETEAFF. The J gene is TRBJ1-1, the V gene TRBV28; no clear D gene. Germline V lookup: CDR1 MDHEN, CDR2 SYDVKM. The CDR3 spans 13 residues. Deletions cut 2 bases from V and 5 bases from J, with 9 bases between.

CDR3 amino acids: CSVFSWDPQETQYF. The CDR3 nucleotides are TGCAGCGTTTTCTCGTGGGACCCCCAAGAGACCCAGTACTTC. The chain has TRBV29-1 and TRBJ2-5; either TRBD1 or TRBD2 may supply D (5 bases each). Looked up from germline, CDR1 is SQVTM and CDR2 is ANQGSEA. The CDR3 totals 14 residues. V lost 5 bases to trimming and J lost 1 base, with 14 bases between them.

J is TRBJ1-3 and V is TRBV20-1; D is unresolved. The CDR3 covers 13 residues. The V gene lost 3 bases and the J gene lost 2 bases, with 8 bases spanning the gap. In germline, CDR1 is DFQATT, CDR2 SNEGSKA (reference sequence). The CDR3 protein is CSASEDAGNTIYF. The CDR3 nucleotides are TGCAGTGCTAGTGAGGATGCTGGAAACACCATATATTTT.

The chain has TRBV7-9 and TRBJ1-2; D gene uncertain. The CDR3 is 13 residues long. Germline V gene data show CDR1 as SEHNR and CDR2 as FQNEAQ (reference sequence). Trimming pared 1 base from V and 5 bases from J, leaving 8 bases between. DNA for the CDR3: TGTGCCAGCAGCTTAGATTACGGGTATGGCTACACCTTC. Encoded protein: CASSLDYGYGYTF.

This rearrangement joins TRBV5-1 to TRBJ2-3; 8 bases align to TRBD2. J was trimmed by 0 bases and V by 3 bases; bases with no gene match: 6. This CDR3 has 16 amino acids. CDR1 SGHRS and CDR2 YFSETQ come from the germline V gene. CDR3 sequence: CASSSGAGGSTDTQYF. For the CDR3, the DNA is TGCGCCAGCAGCTCGGGCGCGGGGGGAAGCACAGATACGCAGTATTTT. The full variable domain, in which reference TRBV5-1 and TRBJ2-3 provide the parts outside the CDR3, is KAGVTQTPRYLIKTRGQQVTLSCSPISGHRSVSWYQQTPGQGLQFLFEYFSETQRNKGNFPGRFSGRQFSNSRSEMNVSTLELGDSALYLCASSSGAGGSTDTQYFGPGTRLTVL.

The chain recombines TRBV20-1 with TRBJ2-4; D not certain. The length of the CDR3 is 15 residues. Looked up from germline, CDR1 is DFQATT and CDR2 is SNEGSKA (reference sequence). The V and J ends lost 7 bases and 1 base respectively, with 17 bases between them. CDR3 protein: CSVLEFGVAKNIQYF. CDR3 coding DNA: TGCAGTGTCCTGGAGTTCGGTGTGGCCAAAAACATTCAGTACTTC.

The rearrangement uses TRBV9 and TRBJ1-1; D not resolved. The germline gives CDR1 SGDLS, CDR2 YYNGEE. V lost 4 bases and J 4 bases, leaving 17 bases between the germline ends. CDR3 size: 15 residues. CDR3 sequence reads: CASSFLSRVGTEAFF. The CDR3 nucleotides read TGTGCCAGCAGCTTCCTCAGTAGGGTTGGCACTGAAGCTTTCTTT.

The chain couples TRBV18 to TRBJ1-1; possibly TRBD1 for D (5 bases). Deletions cut 1 base from V and 1 base from J, with 10 bases between. The CDR3 extends over 15 amino acids. The germline V gene has CDR1 KGHSH and CDR2 LQKENI. The CDR3 protein is CASSPLGLTNTEAFF. The CDR3 bases are TGTGCCAGCTCACCACTGGGACTGACGAACACTGAAGCTTTCTTT.

This rearrangement joins TRBV6-4 to TRBJ1-5; D uncertain. The V gene's germline CDR1 is MRHNA and CDR2 SNTAGT. The CDR3 has 13 residues. V was shortened by 6 bases and J by 7 bases, with 13 bases between the two germline ends. CDR3 DNA: TGTGCCAGCAGGTTGGGTCAAGTACAGCCCCAGCATTTT. This translates into CASRLGQVQPQHF.

This chain joins TRBV27 and TRBJ1-1; a weak D match, TRBD1 (5 bases). V lost 6 bases, J lost 1 base, and 12 bases lay in between. The length of the CDR3 is 14 residues. Germline-derived CDR1 and CDR2 are MNHEY and SMNVEV (reference sequence). CDR3 DNA sequence: TGTGCCAGCAGCTGGGGGAGGCGGAACACTGAAGCTTTCTTT. This codes for CASSWGRRNTEAFF.

The gene calls are TRBV28 and TRBJ1-1; no clear D gene. The ends were cut back, 2 bases at V and 7 bases at J, with 14 bases in the middle. The germline CDR1 and CDR2 sequences are MDHEN and SYDVKM. CDR3 length equals 14 residues. The CDR3 loop is CASSLVMKAIEAFF. CDR3 DNA sequence: TGTGCCAGCAGTTTAGTTATGAAGGCCATTGAAGCTTTCTTT.

The chain uses TRBV11-2 and TRBJ1-5, with D uncertain. The V and J ends lost 0 bases and 7 bases respectively, with 16 bases between them. The CDR3 has 16 amino acids. CDR1 and CDR2 from the germline V gene are SGHAT and FQNNGV. The DNA of the CDR3 is TGTGCCAGCAGCTTAGATCCTAGCCCCTACGGGCAGCCCCAGCATTTT. Translated: CASSLDPSPYGQPQHF.

This clonotype was found once. V is TRBV12-3 or TRBV12-4 and J is TRBJ1-2; D is unclear. The CDR3 length is 13 residues. Trimming left V 3 bases short and J 8 bases short, with 13 bases between. The CDR3 DNA reads TGTGCCAGCAGTTTCCGATCAGCCGGAGGCTACACCTTC. Its protein is CASSFRSAGGYTF.

This clonotype was observed once. The gene calls are TRBV19 and TRBJ2-3, with D unclear. Germline loops: CDR1 LNHDA, CDR2 SQIVND (reference sequence). This CDR3 contains 11 residues. Deletions cut 5 bases from V and 5 bases from J, with 5 bases between. The CDR3 protein is CASSDRDTQYF. The CDR3 nucleotides are TGTGCCAGTAGTGATCGAGATACGCAGTATTTT.

The sample holds a few counts of this clonotype. The rearrangement joins TRBV19 to TRBJ2-5; 9 nucleotides line up with TRBD1. J lost 5 bases, V lost 4 bases, and 8 bases had no gene match. The V gene's germline CDR1 is LNHDA and CDR2 SQIVND (reference sequence). This CDR3 region has 15 residues. The CDR3 region is CASSRGQGSGETQYF. DNA of the CDR3: TGTGCCAGTAGTAGGGGACAGGGAAGTGGGGAGACCCAGTACTTC.

The chain recombines TRBV29-1 with TRBJ1-2; 8 positions agree with TRBD1. Trimming cost V 6 bases and J 8 bases; bases outside gene matches: 8. Germline assignment: CDR1 SQVTM and CDR2 ANQGSEA. This CDR3 has 12 residues. The CDR3 here is CSVTTGGRGYTF. CDR3 nucleotides: TGCAGCGTCACCACAGGGGGAAGAGGCTACACCTTC.

The rearrangement links TRBV5-1 to TRBJ2-2; tentative D call: TRBD1 (5 bases). V lost 4 bases and J lost 4, with 17 bases in between. There are 16 residues in the CDR3. Germline V lookup: CDR1 SGHRS, CDR2 YFSETQ. The CDR3 DNA reads as TGCGCCAGCAGCCCTGTTAGGGGTGCAGGCACCGGGGAGCTGTTTTTT. Amino acids: CASSPVRGAGTGELFF.

The CDR3 spells CASSPTGASSYEQYF. Written as DNA, the CDR3 is TGCGCCAGCAGCCCGACAGGGGCGAGCTCCTACGAGCAGTACTTC. This chain links TRBV5-1 with TRBJ2-7; 8 nucleotides line up with TRBD1. V was pared by 4 bases and J by 0 bases, with 6 bases of the junction left unmatched. This CDR3 comprises 15 residues. The germline CDR1 and CDR2 sequences are SGHRS and YFSETQ.

The chain employs TRBV28 and TRBJ1-2; the D is unclear. There are 14 residues in the CDR3. The germline CDR1 and CDR2 sequences are MDHEN and SYDVKM. Trimming left V 6 bases short and J 3 bases short, with 14 bases between. As DNA, the CDR3 is TGTGCCAGCAGGGGCGGTCGCGACGACTATGGCTACACCTTC. This sequence encodes CASRGGRDDYGYTF.

The chain carries TRBV9 and TRBJ2-1, with TRBD2 matching 10 bases. The V gene end was trimmed by 3 bases and the J gene end by 4 bases; junction bases not matched to a gene: 4. Per the germline V gene, CDR1 is SGDLS and CDR2 is YYNGEE. The CDR3 totals 15 residues. CDR3 nucleotides: TGTGCCAGCAGCGCTGGGACTAGCGTATACAATGAGCAGTTCTTC. This sequence encodes CASSAGTSVYNEQFF.

The chain combines TRBV15 with TRBJ2-1; 7 bases map to TRBD1. V gave up 1 base and J gave up 5 bases; unmatched junction bases: 5. Germline assignment: CDR1 LNHNV and CDR2 YYDKDF (reference sequence). This CDR3 is built from 15 residues. The CDR3 loop is CATSRGGDRNNEQFF. Here the CDR3 DNA reads TGTGCCACCAGCAGAGGAGGGGACAGAAACAATGAGCAGTTCTTC.

V usage is TRBV19 and J usage is TRBJ1-2; D gene uncertain. Germline CDR1 LNHDA, CDR2 SQIVND (reference sequence). The CDR3 totals 11 residues. V was trimmed by 4 bases and J by 4 bases, leaving 4 bases between them. CDR3 sequence reads: CASSTVYGYTF. CDR3 DNA sequence: TGTGCCAGTAGTACAGTCTATGGCTACACCTTC.

The chain combines TRBV5-4 with TRBJ2-3, with 9 bases fitting TRBD1. The V gene's germline CDR1 is SGHNT and CDR2 YYREEE (reference sequence). V was clipped by 4 bases and J by 3 bases; unmatched bases: 12. CDR3 length: 17 amino acids. CDR3 in amino acids: CASSPYGRDRVTDTQYF. DNA of the CDR3: TGTGCCAGCAGCCCCTATGGTCGGGACAGGGTGACAGATACGCAGTATTTT.

The genes are TRBV27 and TRBJ2-1; TRBD2 is a possible D gene (5 bases). Germline CDR1 is MNHEY and CDR2 is SMNVEV (reference sequence). Trimming cost V 3 bases and J 5 bases, with 32 bases left between them. There are 21 residues in the CDR3. The CDR3 coding sequence is TGTGCCAGCAGTTTTCGGATGCCGTCAATGCCGATGCGCGGGCGAAACAATGAGCAGTTCTTC. It specifies CASSFRMPSMPMRGRNNEQFF.

The chain joins TRBV3-1 to TRBJ2-3, with 7 bases matching TRBD2. The CDR3 length is 16 residues. The ends lost 5 bases at V and 4 bases at J; junction bases unmatched: 12. Germline values: CDR1 LGHDT, CDR2 YNNKEL (reference sequence). CDR3 protein: CASSFGVSGGSDTQYF. As DNA, the CDR3 is TGTGCCAGCAGCTTCGGCGTGTCGGGAGGCTCAGATACGCAGTATTTT.

The gene calls are TRBV28 and TRBJ1-2; maybe TRBD1 (5 bases). This CDR3 is 14 amino acids long. The V gene lost 4 bases and the J gene lost 5 bases, with 14 bases spanning the gap. Germline-derived CDR1 and CDR2 are MDHEN and SYDVKM. CDR3 sequence (DNA): TGTGCCAGCAGTTGGGGGAACAGGCTTTATGGCTACACCTTC. This sequence encodes CASSWGNRLYGYTF.

The chain has TRBV3-1 and TRBJ2-1; 11 bases are a match to TRBD1. CDR1 LGHDT and CDR2 YNNKEL come from the germline V gene (reference sequence). V shed 8 bases and J 8 bases; nucleotides not matched to a gene: 14. CDR3 length: 16 amino acids. The CDR3 region has the DNA TGTGCCAGCCCTGGTACTCCGGGACAGGGGGAGGATGAGCAGTTCTTC. It is translated as CASPGTPGQGEDEQFF.

CDR3 sequence (DNA): TGCGCCAGCAGCCAAGGGACAGGGAGGTCCATTTCTGGGGCCAACGTCCTGACTTTC. It is translated as CASSQGTGRSISGANVLTF. The J gene is TRBJ2-6, the V gene TRBV4-1; TRBD1 aligns across 8 bases. CDR1 and CDR2 (germline): MGHRA, YSYEKL. With 1 base clipped from V and 1 base from J, the junction kept 9 bases outside the gene matches. The CDR3 contains 19 residues.

The genes are TRBV19 and TRBJ2-6; 9 bases agree with TRBD1. The CDR3 has 16 residues. Germline CDR1 and CDR2: LNHDA and SQIVND (reference sequence). V dropped 4 bases and J dropped 2; count of bases not matched to a gene: 3. The CDR3 coding sequence is TGTGCCAGTAGTAGGGGACAGGGAACTGGGGCCAACGTCCTGACTTTC. This sequence encodes CASSRGQGTGANVLTF.